Detailed here is one TCR beta chain. There are 14 residues in the CDR3. Germline lookup yields CDR1 LNHDA and CDR2 SQIVND (reference sequence). Deletions cut 4 bases from V and 4 bases from J, with 11 bases between. This sample was included in a study of blood T cell repertoires in COVID-19. At the level of the study: Spain, Italy and the United States supplied samples that represented acute and convalescent COVID-19. In each case, the material was cDNA or gDNA derived from T cells, B-cell-depleted T cells, or PBMCs.

Source study methods: The assay estimated nucleated cells by amplifying reference gene primers. Profiled with immunoSEQ multiplex PCR; TCRdb holds only in-frame clones, not every one. V and J calls plus clone size are reproduced from that table; the DNA served to infer D and trimming. Of around 210,000 clones in the sample, 85% were seen once. Patients of the Seattle cohort, enrolled during active infection, were followed longitudinally. The sequence came from a man aged 45 to 65 with COVID-19, enrolled during active disease. Sample: peripheral blood. The chain combines TRBV19 with TRBJ1-3; possibly TRBD1 for D (5 bases). The CDR3 region is CASSTPGSGNTIYF. Here the CDR3 DNA reads TGTGCCAGTAGTACTCCAGGGTCGGGAAACACCATATATTTT. Combining the CDR3 with reference TRBV19 and TRBJ1-3 gives the whole variable domain DGGITQSPKYLFRKEGQNVTLSCEQNLNHDAMYWYRQDPGQGLRLIYYSQIVNDFQKGDIAEGYSVSREKKESFPLTVTSAQKNPTAFYLCASSTPGSGNTIYFGEGSWLTVV.